This section outlines one TCR beta chain sequence together with its context. CDR1 is WNHNN, CDR2 SYGVQD, per germline (reference sequence). V was cut by 2 bases and J by 4 bases, with 12 bases left in between. This CDR3 has 16 residues. The source of the sample is a study of OX40 agonist ivuxolimab in advanced cancers. This table comes from immunoSEQ multiplex PCR, and its TCRdb copy is limited to in-frame clones, with some not included. This sample has 50,000 to 70,000 clones, with 70% to 90% found just once. The sequence came from an adult with an advanced solid tumor such as melanoma, head and neck, liver or kidney cancer. This specimen consisted of CD4+ or CD8+ T cells sorted from blood, obtained in a trial of the OX40 agonist ivuxolimab. The chain has TRBV10-1 and TRBJ2-6; D uncertain. CDR3 in amino acids: CASSENIGSGANVLTF. The CDR3 region has the DNA TGCGCCAGCAGTGAGAACATCGGGTCCGGGGCCAACGTCCTGACTTTC.